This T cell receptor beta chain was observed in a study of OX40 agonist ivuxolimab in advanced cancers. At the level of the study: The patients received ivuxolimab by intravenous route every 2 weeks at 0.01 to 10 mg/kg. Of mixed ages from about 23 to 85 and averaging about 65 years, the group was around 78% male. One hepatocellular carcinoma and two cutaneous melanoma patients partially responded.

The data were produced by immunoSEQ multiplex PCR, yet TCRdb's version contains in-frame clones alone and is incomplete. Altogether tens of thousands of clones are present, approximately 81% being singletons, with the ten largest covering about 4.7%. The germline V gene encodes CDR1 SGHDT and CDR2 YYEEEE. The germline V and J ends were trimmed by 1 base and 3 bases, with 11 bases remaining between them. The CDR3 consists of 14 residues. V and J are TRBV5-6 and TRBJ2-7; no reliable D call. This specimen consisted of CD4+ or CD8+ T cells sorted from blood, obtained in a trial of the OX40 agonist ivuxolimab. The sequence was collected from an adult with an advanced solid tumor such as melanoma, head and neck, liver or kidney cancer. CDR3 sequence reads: CASSLIWPDYEQYF. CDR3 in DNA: TGTGCCAGCAGCTTGATCTGGCCCGACTACGAGCAGTACTTC. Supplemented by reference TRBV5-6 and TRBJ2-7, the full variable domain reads DAGVTQSPTHLIKTRGQQVTLRCSPKSGHDTVSWYQQALGQGPQFIFQYYEEEERQRGNFPDRFSGHQFPNYSSELNVNALLLGDSALYLCASSLIWPDYEQYFGPGTRLTVT.